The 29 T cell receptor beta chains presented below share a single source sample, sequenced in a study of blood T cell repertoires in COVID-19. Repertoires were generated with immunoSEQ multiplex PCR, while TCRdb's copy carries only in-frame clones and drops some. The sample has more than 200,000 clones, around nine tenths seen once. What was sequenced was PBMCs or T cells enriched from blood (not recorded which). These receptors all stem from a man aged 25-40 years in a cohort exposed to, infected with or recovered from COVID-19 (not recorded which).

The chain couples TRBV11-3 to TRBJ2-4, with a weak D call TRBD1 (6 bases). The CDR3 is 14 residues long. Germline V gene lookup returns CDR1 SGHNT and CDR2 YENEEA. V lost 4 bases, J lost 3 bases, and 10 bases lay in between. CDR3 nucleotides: TGTGCCAGCAGCTACAGACAGGTCAAAAACATTCAGTACTTC. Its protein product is CASSYRQVKNIQYF.

CDR3 nucleotides: TGTGCCAGCAGACCCCCAAACGGACTAGCGGGGTCCAATGAGCAGTTCTTC. It yields the protein CASRPPNGLAGSNEQFF. This sequence joins TRBV9 and TRBJ2-1, with 12 bases lining up with TRBD2. V dropped 5 bases and J dropped 6; count of bases not matched to a gene: 12. CDR1 is SGDLS and CDR2 is YYNGEE in the germline V gene. This CDR3 is 17 amino acids long.

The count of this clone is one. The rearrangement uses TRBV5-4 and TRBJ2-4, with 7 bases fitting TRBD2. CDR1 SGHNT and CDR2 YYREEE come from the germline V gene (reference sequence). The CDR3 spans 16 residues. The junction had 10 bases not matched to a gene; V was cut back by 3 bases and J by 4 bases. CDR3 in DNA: TGTGCCAGCAGCTCCTCGGGGGGAGGAGGGAAAAACATTCAGTACTTC. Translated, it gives CASSSSGGGGKNIQYF.

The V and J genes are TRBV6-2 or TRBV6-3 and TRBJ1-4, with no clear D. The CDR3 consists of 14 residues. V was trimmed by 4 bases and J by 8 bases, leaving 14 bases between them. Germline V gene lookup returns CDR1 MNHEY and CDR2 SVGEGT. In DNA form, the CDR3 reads TGTGCCAGCAGTTCAGACAAATTCCCGGAAAAACTGTTTTTT. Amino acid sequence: CASSSDKFPEKLFF.

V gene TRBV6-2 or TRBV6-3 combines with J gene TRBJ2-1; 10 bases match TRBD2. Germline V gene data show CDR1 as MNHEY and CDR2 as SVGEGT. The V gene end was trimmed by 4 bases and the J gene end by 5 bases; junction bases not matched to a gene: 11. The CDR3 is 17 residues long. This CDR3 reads CASSSTLGLAANNEQFF. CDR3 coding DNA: TGTGCCAGCAGTTCGACCCTCGGACTAGCGGCGAACAATGAGCAGTTCTTC.

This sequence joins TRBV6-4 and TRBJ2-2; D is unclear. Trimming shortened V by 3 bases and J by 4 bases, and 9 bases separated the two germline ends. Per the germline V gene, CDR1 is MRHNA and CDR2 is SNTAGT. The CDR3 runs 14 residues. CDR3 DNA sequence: TGTGCCAGCAGTGATTCGAGTTTCACCGGGGAGCTGTTTTTT. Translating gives CASSDSSFTGELFF.

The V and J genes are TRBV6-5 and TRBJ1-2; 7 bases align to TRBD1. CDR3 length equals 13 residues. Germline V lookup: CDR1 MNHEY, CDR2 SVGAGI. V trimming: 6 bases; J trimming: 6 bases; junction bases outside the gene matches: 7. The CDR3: CASRPDRVDGYTF. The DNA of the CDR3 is TGTGCCAGCAGACCCGACAGGGTGGATGGCTACACCTTC.

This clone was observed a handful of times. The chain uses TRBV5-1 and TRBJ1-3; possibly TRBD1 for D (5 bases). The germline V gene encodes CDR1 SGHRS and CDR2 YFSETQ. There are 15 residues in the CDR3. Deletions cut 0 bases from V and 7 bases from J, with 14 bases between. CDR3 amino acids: CASSLDGRDVNTIYF. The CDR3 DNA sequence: TGCGCCAGCAGCTTGGATGGGAGGGACGTGAACACCATATATTTT.

CDR3 in amino acids: CASSPPLAGGGTGELFF. The CDR3 nucleotides read TGCGCCAGCAGCCCCCCTCTAGCGGGAGGTGGCACCGGGGAGCTGTTTTTT. The genes are TRBV5-1 and TRBJ2-2, with TRBD2 matching 11 bases. Trimming removed 4 bases from V and 4 bases from J; junction bases left unmatched: 9. Germline loops: CDR1 SGHRS, CDR2 YFSETQ. The CDR3 loop spans 17 amino acids.

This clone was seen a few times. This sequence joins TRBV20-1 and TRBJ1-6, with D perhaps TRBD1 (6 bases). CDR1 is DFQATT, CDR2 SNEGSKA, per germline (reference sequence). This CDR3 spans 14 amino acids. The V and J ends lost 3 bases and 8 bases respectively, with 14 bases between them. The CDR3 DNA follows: TGCAGTGCTAGTATCGTAGGGGGGGATTCACCCCTCCACTTT. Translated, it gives CSASIVGGDSPLHF.

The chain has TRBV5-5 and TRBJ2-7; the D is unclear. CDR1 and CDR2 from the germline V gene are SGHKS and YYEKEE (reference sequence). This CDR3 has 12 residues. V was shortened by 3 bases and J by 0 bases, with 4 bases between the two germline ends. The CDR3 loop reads CASSSNSYEQYF. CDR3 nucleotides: TGTGCCAGCAGCTCTAACTCCTACGAGCAGTACTTC.

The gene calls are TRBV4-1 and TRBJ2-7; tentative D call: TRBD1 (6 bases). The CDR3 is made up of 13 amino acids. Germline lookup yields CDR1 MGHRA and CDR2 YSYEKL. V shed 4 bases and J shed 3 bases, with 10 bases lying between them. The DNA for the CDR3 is TGCGCCAGCAGCCGGGACACCCTCTACGAGCAGTACTTC. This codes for CASSRDTLYEQYF.

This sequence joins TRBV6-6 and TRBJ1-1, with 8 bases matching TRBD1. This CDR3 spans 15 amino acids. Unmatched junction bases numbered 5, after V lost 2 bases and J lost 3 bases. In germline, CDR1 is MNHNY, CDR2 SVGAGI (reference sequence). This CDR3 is CASSYAGGLDTEAFF. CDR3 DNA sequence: TGTGCCAGCAGTTACGCAGGGGGCCTGGACACTGAAGCTTTCTTT.

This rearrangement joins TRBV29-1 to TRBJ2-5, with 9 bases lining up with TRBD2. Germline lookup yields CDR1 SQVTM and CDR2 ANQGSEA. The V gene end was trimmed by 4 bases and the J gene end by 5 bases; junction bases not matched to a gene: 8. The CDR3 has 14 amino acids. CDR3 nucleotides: TGCAGCGTTGCTGCGGGAGGGCCCGGGGAGACCCAGTACTTC. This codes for CSVAAGGPGETQYF. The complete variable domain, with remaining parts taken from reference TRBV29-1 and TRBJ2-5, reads SAVISQKPSRDICQRGTSLTIQCQVDSQVTMMFWYRQQPGQSLTLIATANQGSEATYESGFVIDKFPISRPNLTFSTLTVSNMSPEDSSIYLCSVAAGGPGETQYFGPGTRLLVL.

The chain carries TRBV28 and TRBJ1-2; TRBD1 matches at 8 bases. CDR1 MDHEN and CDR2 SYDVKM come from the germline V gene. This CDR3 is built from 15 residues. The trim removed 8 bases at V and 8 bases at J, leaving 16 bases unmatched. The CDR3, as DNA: TGTGCCAGCCACCTGGGGACAGGCCCTTCGGGAGGCTACACCTTC. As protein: CASHLGTGPSGGYTF.

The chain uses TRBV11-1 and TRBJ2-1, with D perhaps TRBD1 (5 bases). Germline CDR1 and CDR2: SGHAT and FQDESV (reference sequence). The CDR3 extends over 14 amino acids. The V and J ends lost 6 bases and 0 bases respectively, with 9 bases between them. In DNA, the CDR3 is TGTGCCAGCAGAAACAGGAGCTCCTACAATGAGCAGTTCTTC. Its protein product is CASRNRSSYNEQFF.

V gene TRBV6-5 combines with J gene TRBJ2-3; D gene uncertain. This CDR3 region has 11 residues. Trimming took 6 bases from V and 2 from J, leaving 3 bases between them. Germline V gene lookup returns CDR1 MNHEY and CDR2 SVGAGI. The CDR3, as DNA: TGTGCCAGCAGCAACACAGATACGCAGTATTTT. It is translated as CASSNTDTQYF.

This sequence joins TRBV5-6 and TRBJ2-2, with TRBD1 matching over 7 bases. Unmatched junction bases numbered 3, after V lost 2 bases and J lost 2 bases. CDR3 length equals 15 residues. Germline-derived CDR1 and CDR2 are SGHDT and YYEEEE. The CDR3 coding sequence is TGTGCCAGCAGCTTTCGAGGGGGCAACACCGGGGAGCTGTTTTTT. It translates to CASSFRGGNTGELFF.

Written as DNA, the CDR3 is TGTGCCAGCAGCAAAACCGGGACAGGGACGTTGTTAGCTTTCTTT. Protein: CASSKTGTGTLLAFF. This chain connects TRBV2 to TRBJ1-1; 9 bases fit TRBD1. Germline CDR1 and CDR2: SNHLY and FYNNEI. The CDR3 loop spans 15 amino acids. Trimming took 6 bases from V and 10 from J; bases not matched to a gene: 15.

In nucleotides, the CDR3 is TGTGCCAGCTCACCAGGACTAGCGGGAGGGCCTAATGAGCAGTTCTTC. Amino acids: CASSPGLAGGPNEQFF. The chain is built from TRBV18 and TRBJ2-1; 15 bases line up with TRBD2. V trimming: 2 bases; J trimming: 7 bases; junction bases outside the gene matches: 3. Germline CDR1 reads KGHSH; CDR2 reads LQKENI. The CDR3 has 16 amino acids.

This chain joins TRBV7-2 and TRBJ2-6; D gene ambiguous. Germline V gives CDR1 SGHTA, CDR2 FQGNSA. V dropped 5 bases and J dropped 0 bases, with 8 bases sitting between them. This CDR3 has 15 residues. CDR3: CASSPNFSGANVLTF. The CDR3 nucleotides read TGTGCCAGCAGCCCGAACTTCTCTGGGGCCAACGTCCTGACTTTC.

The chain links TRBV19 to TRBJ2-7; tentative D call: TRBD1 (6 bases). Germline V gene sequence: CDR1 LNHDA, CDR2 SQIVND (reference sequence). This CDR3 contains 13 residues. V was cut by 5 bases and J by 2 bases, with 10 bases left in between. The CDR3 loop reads CASSEDSPYEQYF. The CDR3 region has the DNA TGTGCCAGTAGTGAGGACAGCCCCTACGAGCAGTACTTC. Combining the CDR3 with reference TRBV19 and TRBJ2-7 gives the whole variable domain DGGITQSPKYLFRKEGQNVTLSCEQNLNHDAMYWYRQDPGQGLRLIYYSQIVNDFQKGDIAEGYSVSREKKESFPLTVTSAQKNPTAFYLCASSEDSPYEQYFGPGTRLTVT.

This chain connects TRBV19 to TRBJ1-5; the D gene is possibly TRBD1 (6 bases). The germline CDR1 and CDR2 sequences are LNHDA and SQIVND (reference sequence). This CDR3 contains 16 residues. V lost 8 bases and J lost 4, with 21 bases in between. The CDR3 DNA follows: TGTGCCAGTGGGAAGGGGGGGGCAGGATCTAATCAGCCCCAGCATTTT. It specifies CASGKGGAGSNQPQHF. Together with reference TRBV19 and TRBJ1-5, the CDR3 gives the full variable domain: DGGITQSPKYLFRKEGQNVTLSCEQNLNHDAMYWYRQDPGQGLRLIYYSQIVNDFQKGDIAEGYSVSREKKESFPLTVTSAQKNPTAFYLCASGKGGAGSNQPQHFGDGTRLSIL.

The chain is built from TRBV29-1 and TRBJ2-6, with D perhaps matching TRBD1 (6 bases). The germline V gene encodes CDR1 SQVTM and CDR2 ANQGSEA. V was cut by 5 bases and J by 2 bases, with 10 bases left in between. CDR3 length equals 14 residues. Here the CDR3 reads CSVLSGAGANVLTF. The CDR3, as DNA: TGCAGCGTTCTATCAGGGGCTGGGGCCAACGTCCTGACTTTC.

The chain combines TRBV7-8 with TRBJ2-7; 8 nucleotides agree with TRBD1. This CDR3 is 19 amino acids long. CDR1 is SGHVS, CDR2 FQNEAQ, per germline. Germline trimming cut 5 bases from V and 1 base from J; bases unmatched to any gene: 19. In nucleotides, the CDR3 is TGTGCCAGCAGCCTGTCAATTAAGGACAGGGCGAGGCTTTCCTACGAGCAGTACTTC. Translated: CASSLSIKDRARLSYEQYF.

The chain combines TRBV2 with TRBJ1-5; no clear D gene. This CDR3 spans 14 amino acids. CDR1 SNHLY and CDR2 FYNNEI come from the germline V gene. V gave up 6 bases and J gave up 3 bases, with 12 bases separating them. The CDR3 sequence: CASRRGGLNQPQHF. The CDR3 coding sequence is TGTGCCAGCAGGCGAGGCGGACTCAATCAGCCCCAGCATTTT.

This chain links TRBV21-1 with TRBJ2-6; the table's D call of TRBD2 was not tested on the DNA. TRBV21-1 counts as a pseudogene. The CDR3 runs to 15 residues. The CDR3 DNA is TGTGCCAGCCTCGGGCGGGTTTCTGGGGCCAACGTCCTGACTTTC. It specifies CASLGRVSGANVLTF.

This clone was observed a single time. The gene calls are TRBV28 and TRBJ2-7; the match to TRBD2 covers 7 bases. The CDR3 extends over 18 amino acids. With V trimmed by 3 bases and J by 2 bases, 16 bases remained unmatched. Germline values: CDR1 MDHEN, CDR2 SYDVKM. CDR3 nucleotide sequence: TGTGCCAGCAGTTTGGATTGGGGGGTGGCGGGAGTACCCTACGAGCAGTACTTC. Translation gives CASSLDWGVAGVPYEQYF. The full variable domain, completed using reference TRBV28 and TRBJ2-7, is DVKVTQSSRYLVKRTGEKVFLECVQDMDHENMFWYRQDPGLGLRLIYFSYDVKMKEKGDIPEGYSVSREKKERFSLILESASTNQTSMYLCASSLDWGVAGVPYEQYFGPGTRLTVT.

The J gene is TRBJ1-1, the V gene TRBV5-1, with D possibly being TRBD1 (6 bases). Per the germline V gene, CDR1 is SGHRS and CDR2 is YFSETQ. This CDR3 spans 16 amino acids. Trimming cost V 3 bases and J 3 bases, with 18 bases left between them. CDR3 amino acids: CASSYLTGRRDTEAFF. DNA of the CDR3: TGCGCCAGCAGCTACCTCACAGGGCGTCGGGACACTGAAGCTTTCTTT.